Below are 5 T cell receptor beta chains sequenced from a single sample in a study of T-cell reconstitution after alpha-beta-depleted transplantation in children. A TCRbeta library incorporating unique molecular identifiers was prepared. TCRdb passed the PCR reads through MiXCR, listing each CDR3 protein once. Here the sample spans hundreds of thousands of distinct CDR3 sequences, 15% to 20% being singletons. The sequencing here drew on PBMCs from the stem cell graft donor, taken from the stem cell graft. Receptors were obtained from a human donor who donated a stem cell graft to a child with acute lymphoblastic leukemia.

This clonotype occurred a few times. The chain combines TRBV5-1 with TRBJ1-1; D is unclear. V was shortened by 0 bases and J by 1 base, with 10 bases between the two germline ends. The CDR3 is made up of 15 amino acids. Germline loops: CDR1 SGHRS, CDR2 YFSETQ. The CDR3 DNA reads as TGCGCCAGCAGCTTGGCCGGCCTCGGGAACACTGAAGCTTTCTTT. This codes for CASSLAGLGNTEAFF.

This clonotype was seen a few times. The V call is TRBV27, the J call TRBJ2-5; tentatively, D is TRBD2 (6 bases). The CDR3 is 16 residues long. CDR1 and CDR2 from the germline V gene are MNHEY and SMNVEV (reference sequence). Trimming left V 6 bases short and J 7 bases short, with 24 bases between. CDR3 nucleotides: TGTGCCAGCAGCCACACCGGGACTTCCTTCTTCGGGACCCAGTACTTC. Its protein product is CASSHTGTSFFGTQYF.

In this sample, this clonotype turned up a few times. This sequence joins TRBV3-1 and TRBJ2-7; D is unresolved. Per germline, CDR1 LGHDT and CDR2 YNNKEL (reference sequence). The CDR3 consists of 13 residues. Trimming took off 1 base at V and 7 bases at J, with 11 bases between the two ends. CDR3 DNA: TGTGCCAGCAGCCAAGGACGCGTCGGGGAGCAGTACTTC. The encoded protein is CASSQGRVGEQYF.

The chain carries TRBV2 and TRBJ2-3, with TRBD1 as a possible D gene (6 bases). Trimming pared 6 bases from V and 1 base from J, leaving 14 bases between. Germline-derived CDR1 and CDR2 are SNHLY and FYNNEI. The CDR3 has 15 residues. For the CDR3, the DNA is TGTGCCAGCAGCCTACAGGGTGGAGGCACAGATACGCAGTATTTT. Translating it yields CASSLQGGGTDTQYF. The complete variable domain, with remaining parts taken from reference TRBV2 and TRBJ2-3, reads EPEVTQTPSHQVTQMGQEVILRCVPISNHLYFYWYRQILGQKVEFLVSFYNNEISEKSEIFDDQFSVERPDGSNFTLKIRSTKLEDSAMYFCASSLQGGGTDTQYFGPGTRLTVL.

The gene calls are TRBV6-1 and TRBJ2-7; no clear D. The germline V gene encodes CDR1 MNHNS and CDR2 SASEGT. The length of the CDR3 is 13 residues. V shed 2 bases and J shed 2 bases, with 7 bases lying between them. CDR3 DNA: TGTGCCAGCAGTGAAAGGACCGCCTACGAGCAGTACTTC. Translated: CASSERTAYEQYF.